What follows is one TCR beta chain and its context. This clone has a single count. Its antigen is unknown. Within one base of it there is no much larger clone, and no base qualities were kept. The data originate from a study of shared clonotypes between healthy human individuals (dated by TCRdb to the early 2020s). A note on the overall study: Three men and two women, aged 18 to 49 years, made up the cohort. Per donor, three plates each were used for CD4 naive and CD4 memory, two for CD8 naive, and one for CD8 memory. Blood TCR repertoires of five healthy adults were deeply sequenced to estimate repertoire size and the extent of clonotype sharing between individuals. To increase sequencing depth and limit assay-specific biases, TCR repertoire library preparation and sequencing were carried out by different laboratories using diverse techniques. Leukapheresis yielded between about 0.94 and 9 billion PBMCs per donor.

TCR CDR3 regions were amplified from genomic DNA by multiplex PCR using the deep immunoSEQ assay. Genomic DNA extracted from each cell subset was distributed evenly over all wells of several immunoSEQ 96-well plates, and each plate served as one replicate. For sorted subsets, each replicate PCR was loaded with 200 ng genomic DNA, equivalent to 32,000 or so T cell genomes. Purified libraries were quantified with a Qubit 3.0 fluorometer, sized on a Bioanalyzer 2100, and re-quantified with the KAPA Library Quantification kit. Each immunoSEQ 96-well plate was sequenced on its own single-read 150-cycle Illumina NextSeq 550 flow cell. From the authors' description of their analysis: Because the immunoSEQ output held only junctional sequences and lacked quality scores, the filtering could not match the filtering applied to full-length reads. Sequences were annotated with PyIR, a Python wrapper for IgBLAST v1.9, and V/J genes and CDR3 were assigned using IMGT germline references. Any read was removed if the V/J assignment was weak (E-value above 1e-6), the CDR3 was missing, or the read contained stop codons, out-of-frame junctions, or ambiguous translated residues. V3J clonotypes were defined as sequences sharing the same inferred V gene, J gene, and CDR3 amino acid sequence. Percentage overlap between repertoires was calculated by dividing the number of shared unique clonotypes by the size of the smaller repertoire. RTK rarefaction, the Chao1 estimator, and Recon v2.1 estimates of unobserved clonotypes were used to assess repertoire richness. Generation probabilities for all TCRbeta clonotypes obtained by the gDNA method from a handful of donors were computed using OLGA. TCRdb took this table from immuneACCESS and kept in-frame rearrangements with V and J called. Such tables lack part of the clones; where checked against another copy, unresolved V genes explain under half of the gap, and the rest is unexplained. V and J calls plus clone size are reproduced from that table; the DNA served to infer D and trimming. This sample comprises more than 2,000,000 clones, around 94% of them detected only once. Clones ranked in the top ten supply roughly 0.14% of the sample.

From the cysteine up to the phenylalanine, the CDR3 has a length of 13 residues. Solely the CDR3 DNA is kept, with 39 bases framed from the first base. According to the germline V gene, CDR1 reads ENHRY and CDR2 reads SYGVKD. The junction carries 7 bases between V and J, which are trimmed by 3 bases and 2 bases respectively. The paper's findings and limits, for the study overall: Roughly 5% of naive CD4, 3.5% of naive CD8, 2.3% of memory CD4, and 0.35% to 0.4% of memory CD8 clonotypes were shared across several donors. Larger estimated clonotype richness was generally found for naive subsets than for memory subsets. Even with the large sequencing depth, rarefaction of the sorted-subset datasets indicated that sequencing was incomplete. The genetic and exposure-history diversity represented was limited by the small number of donors. Based on pairwise subsampling, the degree of clonotype sharing among donors was expected to be affected by sequencing depth. Sampling was limited to blood, and TCR repertoires in tissue likely differ from TCR repertoires in blood. Compared with non-shared clonotypes, the clonotypes found in all four sorted-subset donors had higher generation probabilities.

The donors were healthy, HIV-negative adults who had no recently reported acute infections or vaccinations. Only Caucasian adults living in Nashville, Tennessee, USA were represented among the donors. Magnetic negative selection was used to enrich CD4+ T cells, after which naive cells were positively selected on CD45RA and the negative fraction became the memory subset. Blood was obtained by leukapheresis, after which PBMCs were separated by Ficoll-Histopaque density gradient centrifugation and cryopreserved in liquid nitrogen vapor phase. Analytical flow cytometry was used to check the purity and quantity of every magnetically sorted T cell population. Each sorted fraction had its genomic DNA isolated and then quantified by UV absorbance on a Nanodrop 2000c.

The TCR sequence derives from a man aged 18 to 35 in good health. The source material was naive CD4+ T cells sorted from blood. The cell subset or site label for this specimen denotes: CD45RA+ positively selected. The chain is made from TRBV10-3 and TRBJ1-1, with the D segment identity uncertain. DNA sequence: TGTGCCATCAGTGACAGTTTTAACACTGAAGCTTTCTTT. This gives the protein CAISDSFNTEAFF.